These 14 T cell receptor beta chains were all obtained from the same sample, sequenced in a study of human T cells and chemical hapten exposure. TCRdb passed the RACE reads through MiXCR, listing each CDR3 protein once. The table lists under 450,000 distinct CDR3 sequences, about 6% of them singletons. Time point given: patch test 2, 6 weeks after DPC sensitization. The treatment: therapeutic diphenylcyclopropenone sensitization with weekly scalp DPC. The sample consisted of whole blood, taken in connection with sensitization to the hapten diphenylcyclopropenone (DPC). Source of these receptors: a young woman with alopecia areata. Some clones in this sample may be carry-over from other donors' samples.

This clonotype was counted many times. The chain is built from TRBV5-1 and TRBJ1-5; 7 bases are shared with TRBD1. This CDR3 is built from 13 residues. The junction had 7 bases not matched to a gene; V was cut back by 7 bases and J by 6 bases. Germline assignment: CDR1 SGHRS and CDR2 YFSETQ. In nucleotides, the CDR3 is TGCGCCAGCTGGGACAGTACTCTTCAGCCCCAGCATTTT. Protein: CASWDSTLQPQHF.

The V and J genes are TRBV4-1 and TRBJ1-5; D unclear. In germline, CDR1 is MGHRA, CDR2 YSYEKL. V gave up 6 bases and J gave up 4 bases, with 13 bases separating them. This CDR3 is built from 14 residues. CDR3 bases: TGCGCCAGCAGTCGCACGGTTTTTAATCAGCCCCAGCATTTT. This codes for CASSRTVFNQPQHF.

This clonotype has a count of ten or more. CDR3 residues: CASSIAGLTNEKLFF. Written as DNA, the CDR3 is TGTGCCAGTAGTATAGCCGGGTTAACTAATGAAAAACTGTTTTTT. The chain recombines TRBV19 with TRBJ1-4; no clear D gene. With 1 base removed from V and 1 base from J, the gap between germline ends came to 7 bases. The CDR3 spans 15 residues. Germline V CDR1 and CDR2: LNHDA, SQIVND (reference sequence).

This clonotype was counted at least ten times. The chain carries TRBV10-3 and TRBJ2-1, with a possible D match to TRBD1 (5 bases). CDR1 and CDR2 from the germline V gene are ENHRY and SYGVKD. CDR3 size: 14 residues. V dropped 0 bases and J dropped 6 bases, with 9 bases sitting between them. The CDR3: CAISESRTSNEQFF. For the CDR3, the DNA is TGTGCCATCAGTGAGTCGAGGACAAGCAATGAGCAGTTCTTC.

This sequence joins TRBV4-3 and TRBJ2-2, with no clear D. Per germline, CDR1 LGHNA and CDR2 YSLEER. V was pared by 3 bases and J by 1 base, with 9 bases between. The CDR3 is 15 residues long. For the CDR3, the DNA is TGCGCCAGCAGCCAGATCGCCGGGAACACCGGGGAGCTGTTTTTT. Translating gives CASSQIAGNTGELFF.

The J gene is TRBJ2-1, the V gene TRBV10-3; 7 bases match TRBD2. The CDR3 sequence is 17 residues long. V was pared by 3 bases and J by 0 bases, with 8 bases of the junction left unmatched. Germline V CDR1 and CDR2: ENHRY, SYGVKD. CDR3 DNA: TGTGCCATCAGTGATACAGGCGGGGGTTACTCCTACAATGAGCAGTTCTTC. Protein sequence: CAISDTGGGYSYNEQFF.

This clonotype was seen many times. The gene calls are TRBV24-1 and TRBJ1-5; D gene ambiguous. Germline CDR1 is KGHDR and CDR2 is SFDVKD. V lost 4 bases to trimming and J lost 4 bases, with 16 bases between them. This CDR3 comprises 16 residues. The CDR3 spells CATSDSPVAGNQPQHF. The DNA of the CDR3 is TGTGCCACCAGTGACTCCCCCGTGGCAGGTAATCAGCCCCAGCATTTT.

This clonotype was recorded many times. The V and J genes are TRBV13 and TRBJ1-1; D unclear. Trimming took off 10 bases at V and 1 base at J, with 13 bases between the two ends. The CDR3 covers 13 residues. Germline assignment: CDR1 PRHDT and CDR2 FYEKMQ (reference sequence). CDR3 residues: CATYQAPNTEAFF. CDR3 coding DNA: TGTGCCACTTATCAGGCACCGAACACTGAAGCTTTCTTT. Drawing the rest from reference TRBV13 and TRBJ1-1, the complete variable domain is AAGVIQSPRHLIKEKRETATLKCYPIPRHDTVYWYQQGPGQDPQFLISFYEKMQSDKGSIPDRFSAQQFSDYHSELNMSSLELGDSALYFCATYQAPNTEAFFGQGTRLTVV.

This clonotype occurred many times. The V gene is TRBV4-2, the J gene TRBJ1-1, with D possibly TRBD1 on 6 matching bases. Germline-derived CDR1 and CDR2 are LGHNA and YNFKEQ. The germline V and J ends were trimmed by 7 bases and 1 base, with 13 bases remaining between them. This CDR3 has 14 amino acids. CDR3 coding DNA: TGTGCCAGCAAGAGGGGGACCGCGAACACTGAAGCTTTCTTT. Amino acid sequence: CASKRGTANTEAFF.

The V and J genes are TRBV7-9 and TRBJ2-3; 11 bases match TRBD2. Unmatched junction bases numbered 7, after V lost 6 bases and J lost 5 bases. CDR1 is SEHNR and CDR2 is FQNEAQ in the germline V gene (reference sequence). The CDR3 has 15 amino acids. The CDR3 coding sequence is TGTGCCAGCAGACAGGGACTAGCGGAAAGAGATACGCAGTATTTT. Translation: CASRQGLAERDTQYF.

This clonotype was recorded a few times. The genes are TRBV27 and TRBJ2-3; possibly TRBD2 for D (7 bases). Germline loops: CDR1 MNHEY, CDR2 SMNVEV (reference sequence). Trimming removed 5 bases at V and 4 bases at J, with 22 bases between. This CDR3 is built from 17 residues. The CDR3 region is CASSGWGHGGAADTQYF. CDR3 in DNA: TGTGCCAGCAGTGGATGGGGACATGGGGGGGCGGCAGATACGCAGTATTTT.

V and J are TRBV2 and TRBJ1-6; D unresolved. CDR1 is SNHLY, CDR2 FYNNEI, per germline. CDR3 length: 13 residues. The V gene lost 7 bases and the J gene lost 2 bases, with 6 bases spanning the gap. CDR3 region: CASNGPYNSPLHF. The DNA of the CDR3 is TGTGCCAGCAACGGTCCCTATAATTCACCCCTCCACTTT.

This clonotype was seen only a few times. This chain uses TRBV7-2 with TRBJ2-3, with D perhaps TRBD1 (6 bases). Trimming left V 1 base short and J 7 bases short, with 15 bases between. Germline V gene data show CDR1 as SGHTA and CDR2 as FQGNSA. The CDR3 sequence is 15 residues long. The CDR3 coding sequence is TGTGCCAGCAGCTTAGAGCGGACAGACTTCTATACGCAGTATTTT. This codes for CASSLERTDFYTQYF.

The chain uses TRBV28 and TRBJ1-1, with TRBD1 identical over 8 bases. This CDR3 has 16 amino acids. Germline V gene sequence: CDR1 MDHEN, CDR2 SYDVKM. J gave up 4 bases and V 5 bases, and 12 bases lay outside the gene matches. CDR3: CASSPGPVDRATEAFF. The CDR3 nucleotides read TGTGCCAGCAGTCCGGGGCCCGTGGACAGGGCCACTGAAGCTTTCTTT.